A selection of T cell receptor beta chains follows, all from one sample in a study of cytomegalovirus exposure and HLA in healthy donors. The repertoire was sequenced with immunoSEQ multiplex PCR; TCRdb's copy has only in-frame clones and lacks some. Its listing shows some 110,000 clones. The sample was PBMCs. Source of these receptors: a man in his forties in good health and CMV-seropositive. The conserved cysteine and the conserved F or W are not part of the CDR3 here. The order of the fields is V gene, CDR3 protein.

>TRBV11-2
ASRKPGRGHYEQY
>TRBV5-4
ASSRSQGPRAKNIQY
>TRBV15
ATSRLAGQDTQY
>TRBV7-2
ASSFGVAVGGNEQF
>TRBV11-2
ASSPKGGRMNTEAF
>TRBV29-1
SVGETGNEQF
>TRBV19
ASSTSGRGNEQF
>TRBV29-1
SVEEGGQGFGEAF
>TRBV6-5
ASSQYGLYGYT
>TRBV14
ASSPRQGYGEQY
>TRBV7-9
ASSLASGRGSYEQY
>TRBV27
ASSLSTGTGFYGYT
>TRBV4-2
ASSHVLAGNANTGELF
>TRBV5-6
ASSFPGQPPERYGYT
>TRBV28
ASSVNRLVNTEAF
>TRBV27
ASSLSGHATNEKLF
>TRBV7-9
ASSPLNQPQH
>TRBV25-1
ASSESVVYYGYT
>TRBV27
ASSSASRAYEQY
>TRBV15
ATSRDRGITGELF
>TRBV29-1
SVEEYQGSNQPQH
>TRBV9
ASSVKPGTGFGYT
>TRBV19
ASSVTSGTYNEQF
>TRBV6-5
ASRVGRGNTIY
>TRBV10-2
ASSDREGQPQH
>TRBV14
ASSLGQYTEAF
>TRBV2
ASRGQGWSYNEQF
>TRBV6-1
ASSAGHTYEQY
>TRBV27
ASFPGQGHEQY
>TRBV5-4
ASSPGQSGSYNSPLH
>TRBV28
ASSWGPGSETQY
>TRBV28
ASSLTGQGNYEQY
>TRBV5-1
ASSLFGQGEGEKLF
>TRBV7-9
ASSLESGNNQPQH
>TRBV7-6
ASSQTGLRDEQF
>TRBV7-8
ASSLRTESDTQY
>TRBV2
ASTDRTMNTEAF
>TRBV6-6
ASRSETNEKLF
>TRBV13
ASSLVPSEAF
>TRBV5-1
ASSLDLGTTTGELF
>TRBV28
ASSRGGGTYEQY
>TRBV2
ASSGGLGQSYEQY
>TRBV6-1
ASCREESEQF
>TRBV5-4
ASGRIVFLPGQSYYEQY
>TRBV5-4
ASSPGTVFYEQY
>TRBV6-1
ASSERDRAYNEQF
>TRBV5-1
ASSTWTSGSGETQY
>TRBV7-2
ASSLGGASQPQH
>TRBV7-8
ASSWDRGGNQPQH
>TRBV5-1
ASSQTSGRAETQY
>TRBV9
ASSVDVGTKDGYT
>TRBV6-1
ASSALTVGGPMIGELF
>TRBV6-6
ASSDRGVEKLF
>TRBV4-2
ASSQGPAVANEQF
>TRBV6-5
ASRTTGNTEAF
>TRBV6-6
ASSSSGLGDYEQY
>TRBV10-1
ASSLRGGRVLEVEQY
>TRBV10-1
ASSVGTSGRRGNEQF
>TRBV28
ASGTGSFRAYEQY